Listed here are 19 T cell receptor beta chains from one sample, sequenced in a study of cytomegalovirus exposure and HLA in healthy donors. With 60 Vbeta and 13 Jbeta primers, the PCR was carried out. Profiled with immunoSEQ multiplex PCR; TCRdb holds only in-frame clones, not every one. In the table there are roughly 160,000 clones, roughly 84% of which are singletons. Sequencing was carried out using PBMCs. The receptors originated from a man aged 30 to 45 in good health and CMV-seronegative.

This clone came up a few times. The chain recombines TRBV6-1 with TRBJ2-5; D is undetermined. CDR1 and CDR2 from the germline V gene are MNHNS and SASEGT. The CDR3 contains 11 residues. V dropped 7 bases and J dropped 2 bases, with 5 bases sitting between them. The CDR3 protein is CASTSQETQYF. The CDR3 DNA reads as TGTGCCAGCACGTCTCAAGAGACCCAGTACTTC.

V is TRBV7-9 and J is TRBJ2-2; D is undetermined. Trimming removed 6 bases at V and 4 bases at J, with 9 bases between. Germline-derived CDR1 and CDR2 are SEHNR and FQNEAQ (reference sequence). This CDR3 comprises 13 residues. Written as DNA, the CDR3 is TGTGCCAGCAGTTCGACGGGCACCGGGGAGCTGTTTTTT. Protein sequence: CASSSTGTGELFF.

CDR3 in amino acids: CAISELGRAEVTDTQYF. The DNA of the CDR3 is TGTGCCATCAGTGAACTCGGGAGGGCCGAAGTGACAGATACGCAGTATTTT. This chain joins TRBV10-3 and TRBJ2-3; 8 bases agree with TRBD2. V was pared by 3 bases and J by 3 bases, with 11 bases of the junction left unmatched. This CDR3 contains 17 residues. Looked up from germline, CDR1 is ENHRY and CDR2 is SYGVKD.

The V call is TRBV19, the J call TRBJ2-7, with a tentative D call TRBD1 (6 bases). CDR3 size: 14 residues. The V end was cut by 5 bases, the J end by 1 base, with 12 bases between. Germline CDR1 LNHDA, CDR2 SQIVND (reference sequence). The CDR3 is CASSPRTVSYEQYF. CDR3 sequence (DNA): TGTGCCAGTAGTCCCCGGACAGTTTCCTACGAGCAGTACTTC.

The gene calls are TRBV4-2 and TRBJ2-2; 8 bases match TRBD1. The V gene's germline CDR1 is LGHNA and CDR2 YNFKEQ. The trim removed 2 bases at V and 7 bases at J, leaving 15 bases unmatched. This CDR3 has 18 amino acids. The CDR3 DNA sequence: TGTGCCAGCAGCCAACCATCTGCGGAGACAGGGGTCGGCGGGGAGCTGTTTTTT. Translated: CASSQPSAETGVGGELFF.

This clone is termed medium-sized. This chain links TRBV7-2 with TRBJ1-1, with TRBD1 identical over 7 bases. The CDR3 covers 15 residues. V dropped 1 base and J dropped 4; count of bases not matched to a gene: 6. Germline V lookup: CDR1 SGHTA, CDR2 FQGNSA. The CDR3 protein is CASSLDSGGTTEAFF. Here the CDR3 DNA reads TGTGCCAGCAGCTTAGATTCAGGGGGTACCACTGAAGCTTTCTTT.

The chain employs TRBV5-4 and TRBJ1-4, with a possible D match to TRBD1 (6 bases). Germline V gene lookup returns CDR1 SGHNT and CDR2 YYREEE (reference sequence). V shed 4 bases and J shed 8 bases, with 18 bases lying between them. CDR3 size: 15 residues. CDR3 bases: TGTGCCAGCAGCCATGGCGGGGGCGGTAGGGAAAAACTGTTTTTT. This codes for CASSHGGGGREKLFF. Variable domain in full (rest from reference TRBV5-4 and TRBJ1-4): ETGVTQSPTHLIKTRGQQVTLRCSSQSGHNTVSWYQQALGQGPQFIFQYYREEENGRGNFPPRFSGLQFPNYSSELNVNALELDDSALYLCASSHGGGGREKLFFGSGTQLSVL.

The V call is TRBV5-1, the J call TRBJ1-1; no firm D call. Trimming removed 1 base from V and 7 bases from J, with 8 bases in between. Germline V lookup: CDR1 SGHRS, CDR2 YFSETQ. The CDR3 loop spans 12 amino acids. The CDR3 nucleotides are TGCGCCAGCAGCTTGCCGGGGTTTGAAGCTTTCTTT. This gives the protein CASSLPGFEAFF.

The CDR3 spells CASSVSGVTYEQYF. CDR3 in DNA: TGTGCCAGCAGCGTTAGCGGGGTCACCTACGAGCAGTACTTC. This sequence joins TRBV9 and TRBJ2-7; the match to TRBD2 covers 8 bases. After removal of 2 bases from V and 2 bases from J, the junction contained 3 bases not matched to a gene. The CDR3 spans 14 residues. Germline V gene lookup returns CDR1 SGDLS and CDR2 YYNGEE.

This chain connects TRBV6-1 to TRBJ1-2, with 8 bases identical to TRBD1. Germline V CDR1 and CDR2: MNHNS, SASEGT. The CDR3 runs to 16 residues. Germline trimming cut 3 bases from V and 4 bases from J; bases unmatched to any gene: 10. The chain's CDR3 is CASSDAGRGRPYGYTF. The CDR3 DNA reads TGTGCCAGCAGTGACGCGGGCAGGGGGCGCCCCTATGGCTACACCTTC.

This chain connects TRBV11-2 to TRBJ2-7; a possible D gene is TRBD1 (6 bases). The V gene's germline CDR1 is SGHAT and CDR2 FQNNGV. The CDR3 contains 13 residues. V dropped 4 bases and J dropped 3 bases, with 10 bases sitting between them. The CDR3 DNA reads as TGTGCCAGCAGCTCCATGGACAGCTACGAGCAGTACTTC. Its protein product is CASSSMDSYEQYF.

The V call is TRBV5-1, the J call TRBJ2-5; 9 bases agree with TRBD1. The DNA end lines up better with TRBJ2-7; the J call may be wrong. Germline V gives CDR1 SGHRS, CDR2 YFSETQ. There are 13 residues in the CDR3. CDR3 in DNA: TGCGCCAGCAGCAGGACAGGGGTCTACGAGCAGTACTTC. Its translation: CASSRTGVYEQYF.

The chain has TRBV12-5 and TRBJ2-1; the D is unclear. The CDR3 has 11 amino acids. Trimming took off 2 bases at V and 7 bases at J, with 3 bases between the two ends. The V gene's germline CDR1 is LGHNT and CDR2 FRNRAP. CDR3 DNA sequence: TGTGCTAGTGGTTTGATAAATGAGCAGTTCTTC. Protein product: CASGLINEQFF.

The chain uses TRBV5-6 and TRBJ2-2; 8 bases map to TRBD1. From germline, CDR1 is SGHDT and CDR2 YYEEEE. CDR3 length: 12 amino acids. Trimming took 8 bases from V and 6 from J; bases not matched to a gene: 3. The CDR3, as DNA: TGTGCCAGTTCAGGGGGCCCCGGGGAGCTGTTTTTT. This encodes CASSGGPGELFF.

CDR3: CASSPMSGGYYNEQFF. The CDR3, as DNA: TGTGCCAGCAGCCCCATGTCGGGCGGGTACTACAATGAGCAGTTCTTC. V gene TRBV7-3 combines with J gene TRBJ2-1; a weak D match, TRBD2 (5 bases). From germline, CDR1 is SGHTA and CDR2 FQGTGA. V lost 5 bases to trimming and J lost 3 bases, with 17 bases between them. The CDR3 is 16 amino acids.

The rearrangement links TRBV5-6 to TRBJ2-7, with 9 bases fitting TRBD1. V shed 2 bases and J 3 bases; nucleotides not matched to a gene: 9. Germline V gene sequence: CDR1 SGHDT, CDR2 YYEEEE. This CDR3 has 16 amino acids. The CDR3 DNA sequence: TGTGCCAGCAGCTTATACGCCGGGACAGGGTACTACGAGCAGTACTTC. Amino acids: CASSLYAGTGYYEQYF.

This clone was recorded only once. The gene calls are TRBV15 and TRBJ2-5; D is undetermined. Germline CDR1 LNHNV, CDR2 YYDKDF (reference sequence). The CDR3 has 13 amino acids. V was trimmed by 1 base and J by 4 bases, leaving 7 bases between them. Here the CDR3 reads CATSRVFGETQYF. The CDR3 DNA reads as TGTGCCACCAGCAGAGTTTTCGGAGAGACCCAGTACTTC.

The V and J genes are TRBV28 and TRBJ1-2, with TRBD1 identical over 8 bases. Per germline, CDR1 MDHEN and CDR2 SYDVKM. The J segment lost 5 bases and the V segment lost 5 bases, leaving 1 base of the junction unmatched. CDR3 length: 12 residues. DNA of the CDR3: TGTGCCAGCAGTCGACAGGGGTATGGCTACACCTTC. Protein: CASSRQGYGYTF.

The gene calls are TRBV5-1 and TRBJ2-1, with TRBD1 matching 10 bases. In germline, CDR1 is SGHRS, CDR2 YFSETQ. This CDR3 has 15 amino acids. V shed 5 bases and J 9 bases; nucleotides not matched to a gene: 11. CDR3 region: CASRADRGPEGEQFF. The CDR3 DNA reads TGCGCCAGCAGGGCCGACAGGGGGCCCGAGGGTGAGCAGTTCTTC.